These 23 T cell receptor beta chains came from one sample sequenced in a study of chemoradiotherapy in HPV16-positive cancers. Libraries were prepared by immunoSEQ multiplex PCR; TCRdb keeps only in-frame clonotypes and omits some of them. There are approximately 12,000 clones in the sample; around 75% occur only once, and nearly 7.5% lies in the top ten. The specimen was obtained from a patient who underwent chemoradiotherapy. Every receptor here comes from a human donor with HPV-associated anogenital cancer.

A single count supports this clone. This chain links TRBV30 with TRBJ2-7, with no clear D. In germline, CDR1 is GTSNPN, CDR2 SVGIG (reference sequence). The V end lost 6 bases, the J end lost 0 bases, and 9 bases lay between the germline ends. The CDR3 sequence is 12 residues long. The CDR3 DNA reads as TGTGCCTGCGGGTCGAGCTCCTACGAGCAGTACTTC. It specifies CACGSSSYEQYF.

The V and J genes are TRBV5-1 and TRBJ1-5, with D tentatively TRBD1 (6 bases). The CDR3 has 15 amino acids. Looked up from germline, CDR1 is SGHRS and CDR2 is YFSETQ. V was cut by 4 bases and J by 0 bases, with 11 bases left in between. CDR3 in amino acids: CASSATGISNQPQHF. The CDR3 bases are TGCGCCAGCAGCGCCACAGGGATTAGCAATCAGCCCCAGCATTTT.

The chain carries TRBV28 and TRBJ2-7, with D maybe TRBD1 (7 bases). Trimming took 5 bases from V and 0 from J, leaving 26 bases between them. Per germline, CDR1 MDHEN and CDR2 SYDVKM. The CDR3 extends over 19 amino acids. The CDR3 DNA sequence: TGTGCCAGCAGTCCCCCGGGGGTAGTAGACAGGGTCAACTCCTACGAGCAGTACTTC. This gives the protein CASSPPGVVDRVNSYEQYF.

The chain has TRBV13 and TRBJ2-1, with D possibly being TRBD2 (6 bases). Trimming took 5 bases from V and 2 from J, leaving 10 bases between them. Germline lookup yields CDR1 PRHDT and CDR2 FYEKMQ (reference sequence). This CDR3 comprises 14 residues. The CDR3: CASSPGLAYNEQFF. Here the CDR3 DNA reads TGTGCCAGCAGCCCGGGACTGGCCTACAATGAGCAGTTCTTC.

This clone occurred once. The genes are TRBV15 and TRBJ2-5, with TRBD1 as a possible D gene (5 bases). Germline CDR1 and CDR2: LNHNV and YYDKDF (reference sequence). The CDR3 is 14 residues long. Trimming removed 0 bases from V and 0 bases from J, with 5 bases in between. This CDR3 is CATSRDRDQETQYF. CDR3 DNA sequence: TGTGCCACCAGCAGAGACAGGGACCAAGAGACCCAGTACTTC.

This chain connects TRBV19 to TRBJ2-3; the match to TRBD2 covers 9 bases. From germline, CDR1 is LNHDA and CDR2 SQIVND (reference sequence). Losses at the gene ends were 6 bases for V and 2 bases for J; bases not matched to a gene: 9. There are 16 residues in the CDR3. CDR3 in DNA: TGTGCCAGTAGGAAAGACGGACTAGCGAACACAGATACGCAGTATTTT. As protein: CASRKDGLANTDTQYF.

The V and J genes are TRBV27 and TRBJ1-4; D possibly corresponds to TRBD1 (5 bases). CDR1 MNHEY and CDR2 SMNVEV come from the germline V gene (reference sequence). The CDR3 runs 15 residues. V was clipped by 5 bases and J by 1 base, with 11 bases between them. CDR3 sequence (DNA): TGTGCCAGCAGTCCCCGGGGCGGAACTAATGAAAAACTGTTTTTT. The encoded protein is CASSPRGGTNEKLFF. Supplemented by reference TRBV27 and TRBJ1-4, the full variable domain reads EAQVTQNPRYLITVTGKKLTVTCSQNMNHEYMSWYRQDPGLGLRQIYYSMNVEVTDKGDVPEGYKVSRKEKRNFPLILESPSPNQTSLYFCASSPRGGTNEKLFFGSGTQLSVL.

The genes are TRBV6-4 and TRBJ2-1; 11 bases fit TRBD1. J was trimmed by 6 bases and V by 2 bases; bases with no gene match: 0. CDR1 is MRHNA and CDR2 is SNTAGT in the germline V gene. This CDR3 is 14 amino acids long. The CDR3 loop reads CASSDGTGGNEQFF. The CDR3 DNA reads TGTGCCAGCAGTGACGGGACAGGGGGCAATGAGCAGTTCTTC.

The rearrangement uses TRBV9 and TRBJ2-6; D is uncertain. Trimming removed 0 bases from V and 0 bases from J, with 4 bases in between. Germline V CDR1 and CDR2: SGDLS, YYNGEE. This CDR3 region has 15 residues. CDR3 amino acids: CASSVEGSGANVLTF. The CDR3 bases are TGTGCCAGCAGCGTAGAAGGCTCTGGGGCCAACGTCCTGACTTTC. Combining the CDR3 with reference TRBV9 and TRBJ2-6 gives the whole variable domain DSGVTQTPKHLITATGQRVTLRCSPRSGDLSVYWYQQSLDQGLQFLIQYYNGEERAKGNILERFSAQQFPDLHSELNLSSLELGDSALYFCASSVEGSGANVLTFGAGSRLTVL.

CDR3 in amino acids: CASTIPGQANTEAFF. The CDR3 DNA reads TGTGCCAGTACGATTCCGGGACAGGCGAACACTGAAGCTTTCTTT. This sequence joins TRBV19 and TRBJ1-1; 8 nucleotides line up with TRBD1. V gave up 7 bases and J gave up 1 base; unmatched junction bases: 8. Looked up from germline, CDR1 is LNHDA and CDR2 is SQIVND (reference sequence). This CDR3 has 15 residues.

The J gene is TRBJ2-7, the V gene TRBV4-3; D unclear. The CDR3 sequence is 14 residues long. Per the germline V gene, CDR1 is LGHNA and CDR2 is YSLEER. Trimming pared 1 base from V and 2 bases from J, leaving 9 bases between. The CDR3 coding sequence is TGCGCCAGCAGCCAAGCGGCAGGTGCCTACGAGCAGTACTTC. This sequence encodes CASSQAAGAYEQYF.

The rearrangement uses TRBV28 and TRBJ1-5, with D hard to call. CDR3 size: 16 residues. In germline, CDR1 is MDHEN, CDR2 SYDVKM. V lost 7 bases and J 3 bases, leaving 19 bases between the germline ends. CDR3 residues: CASTPLGSGYNQPQHF. CDR3 coding DNA: TGTGCCAGCACCCCTCTCGGTTCCGGATACAATCAGCCCCAGCATTTT. The full variable domain, in which reference TRBV28 and TRBJ1-5 provide the parts outside the CDR3, is DVKVTQSSRYLVKRTGEKVFLECVQDMDHENMFWYRQDPGLGLRLIYFSYDVKMKEKGDIPEGYSVSREKKERFSLILESASTNQTSMYLCASTPLGSGYNQPQHFGDGTRLSIL.

The chain is built from TRBV4-3 and TRBJ2-5; D ambiguous. The CDR3 runs to 14 residues. V lost 0 bases to trimming and J lost 5 bases, with 10 bases between them. CDR1 is LGHNA and CDR2 is YSLEER in the germline V gene. CDR3 sequence reads: CASSQEAGVETQYF. As DNA, the CDR3 is TGCGCCAGCAGCCAAGAAGCTGGGGTGGAGACCCAGTACTTC.

The chain is built from TRBV18 and TRBJ2-1, with 11 nucleotides matching TRBD2. V lost 3 bases to trimming and J lost 2 bases; unmatched junction nucleotides: 6. This CDR3 contains 17 residues. Germline V CDR1 and CDR2: KGHSH, LQKENI. The CDR3 here is CASSPTELAGAYNEQFF. The CDR3 DNA follows: TGTGCCAGCTCACCGACCGAACTAGCGGGAGCCTACAATGAGCAGTTCTTC.

The chain uses TRBV28 and TRBJ2-5; D is unclear. Per the germline V gene, CDR1 is MDHEN and CDR2 is SYDVKM. This CDR3 has 14 residues. The V and J ends lost 3 bases and 2 bases respectively, with 10 bases between them. The CDR3 region is CASSFEDRQETQYF. CDR3 nucleotides: TGTGCCAGCAGTTTTGAAGACCGACAAGAGACCCAGTACTTC.

In this sample, this clone turned up a few times. V is TRBV11-3 and J is TRBJ2-2; 8 bases fit TRBD1. V shed 6 bases and J 0 bases; nucleotides not matched to a gene: 6. This CDR3 spans 16 amino acids. Germline CDR1 and CDR2: SGHNT and YENEEA. CDR3 DNA sequence: TGTGCCAGCAGGCGGACAGGGCCTACGAACACCGGGGAGCTGTTTTTT. It yields the protein CASRRTGPTNTGELFF.

The rearrangement uses TRBV19 and TRBJ2-7; 8 bases align to TRBD2. CDR1 is LNHDA, CDR2 SQIVND, per germline (reference sequence). After removal of 0 bases from V and 4 bases from J, the junction contained 5 bases not matched to a gene. This CDR3 comprises 15 residues. As DNA, the CDR3 is TGTGCCAGTAGTATAGAGGACAGCGGGAGTTACGAGCAGTACTTC. Protein: CASSIEDSGSYEQYF. The full variable domain, completed using reference TRBV19 and TRBJ2-7, is DGGITQSPKYLFRKEGQNVTLSCEQNLNHDAMYWYRQDPGQGLRLIYYSQIVNDFQKGDIAEGYSVSREKKESFPLTVTSAQKNPTAFYLCASSIEDSGSYEQYFGPGTRLTVT.

The J gene is TRBJ2-1, the V gene TRBV4-1; 14 bases match TRBD2. J was trimmed by 9 bases and V by 0 bases; bases with no gene match: 10. This CDR3 spans 18 amino acids. Germline V gene data show CDR1 as MGHRA and CDR2 as YSYEKL. CDR3 bases: TGCGCCAGCAGCCAAGAAAGTGTGGGACTAGCGGGAGTTAGTGAGCAGTTCTTC. Its translation is CASSQESVGLAGVSEQFF.

The chain joins TRBV9 to TRBJ2-6; tentatively, D is TRBD1 or TRBD2 (5 bases each). Trimming removed 4 bases at V and 1 base at J, with 18 bases between. The CDR3 spans 18 residues. Germline CDR1 and CDR2: SGDLS and YYNGEE. The CDR3 bases are TGTGCCAGCAGCCTCGCAGGGACGGGGAAGTCTGGGGCCAACGTCCTGACTTTC. Translated: CASSLAGTGKSGANVLTF. Full variable domain (remainder filled in from reference TRBV9 and TRBJ2-6): DSGVTQTPKHLITATGQRVTLRCSPRSGDLSVYWYQQSLDQGLQFLIQYYNGEERAKGNILERFSAQQFPDLHSELNLSSLELGDSALYFCASSLAGTGKSGANVLTFGAGSRLTVL.

The gene calls are TRBV19 and TRBJ2-7, with D tentatively TRBD1 (5 bases). Trimming left V 6 bases short and J 0 bases short, with 12 bases between. Germline assignment: CDR1 LNHDA and CDR2 SQIVND (reference sequence). This CDR3 spans 14 amino acids. DNA for the CDR3: TGTGCCAGTAGATATGACAGTAACTCCTACGAGCAGTACTTC. Residues: CASRYDSNSYEQYF. Combining the CDR3 with reference TRBV19 and TRBJ2-7 gives the whole variable domain DGGITQSPKYLFRKEGQNVTLSCEQNLNHDAMYWYRQDPGQGLRLIYYSQIVNDFQKGDIAEGYSVSREKKESFPLTVTSAQKNPTAFYLCASRYDSNSYEQYFGPGTRLTVT.

This clone was observed a handful of times. The gene calls are TRBV13 and TRBJ2-7, with 7 positions matching TRBD1. The CDR3 loop spans 14 amino acids. CDR1 and CDR2 from the germline V gene are PRHDT and FYEKMQ (reference sequence). V shed 3 bases, J shed 0 bases, and the junction held 2 bases outside the gene matches. CDR3 loop: CASSFGTVSYEQYF. As DNA, the CDR3 is TGTGCCAGCAGCTTCGGGACAGTCTCCTACGAGCAGTACTTC.

The genes are TRBV11-2 and TRBJ2-2, with D possibly TRBD2 on 5 matching bases. Germline values: CDR1 SGHAT, CDR2 FQNNGV. The CDR3 contains 15 residues. Trimming shortened V by 6 bases and J by 4 bases, and 15 bases separated the two germline ends. CDR3 nucleotides: TGTGCCAGCAGTTCGAGGGTCTTCAGCACCGGGGAGCTGTTTTTT. This gives the protein CASSSRVFSTGELFF.

The chain combines TRBV7-9 with TRBJ2-3, with D perhaps TRBD2 (6 bases). The germline gives CDR1 SEHNR, CDR2 FQNEAQ (reference sequence). The CDR3 is 16 amino acids. The germline V and J ends were trimmed by 6 bases and 0 bases, with 16 bases remaining between them. The CDR3 here is CASREDWAGSTDTQYF. DNA of the CDR3: TGTGCCAGCAGGGAGGACTGGGCGGGGAGCACAGATACGCAGTATTTT. Full variable domain (remainder filled in from reference TRBV7-9 and TRBJ2-3): DTGVSQNPRHKITKRGQNVTFRCDPISEHNRLYWYRQTLGQGPEFLTYFQNEAQLEKSRLLSDRFSAERPKGSFSTLEIQRTEQGDSAMYLCASREDWAGSTDTQYFGPGTRLTVL.